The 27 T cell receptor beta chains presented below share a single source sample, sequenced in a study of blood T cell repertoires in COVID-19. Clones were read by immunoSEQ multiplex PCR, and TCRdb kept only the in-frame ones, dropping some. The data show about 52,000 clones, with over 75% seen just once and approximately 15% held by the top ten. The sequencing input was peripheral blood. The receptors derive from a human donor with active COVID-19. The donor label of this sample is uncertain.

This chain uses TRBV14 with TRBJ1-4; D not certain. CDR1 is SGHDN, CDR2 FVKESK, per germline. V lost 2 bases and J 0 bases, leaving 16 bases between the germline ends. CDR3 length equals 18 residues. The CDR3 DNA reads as TGTGCCAGCAGCCAACGCTTAGCTACCCTTGCAACTAATGAAAAACTGTTTTTT. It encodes CASSQRLATLATNEKLFF.

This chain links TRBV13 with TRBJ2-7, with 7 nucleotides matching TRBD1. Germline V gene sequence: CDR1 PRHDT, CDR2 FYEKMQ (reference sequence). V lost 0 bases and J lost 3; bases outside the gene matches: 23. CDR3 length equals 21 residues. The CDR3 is CASSLGQRLTGISNYDYEQYF. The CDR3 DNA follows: TGTGCCAGCAGCTTAGGTCAGAGGTTGACAGGGATATCGAACTATGACTACGAGCAGTACTTC.

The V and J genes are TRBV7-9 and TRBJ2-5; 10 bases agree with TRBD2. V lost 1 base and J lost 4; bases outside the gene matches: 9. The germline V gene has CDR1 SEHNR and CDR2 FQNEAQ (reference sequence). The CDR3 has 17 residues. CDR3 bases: TGTGCCAGCAGCTTAGGCCTAGCGGGGGTGATTGCAGAGACCCAGTACTTC. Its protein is CASSLGLAGVIAETQYF.

CDR3 protein: CASRPQGLVDEQYF. The CDR3 DNA reads as TGTGCCAGCAGACCTCAGGGGCTGGTCGACGAGCAGTACTTC. V usage is TRBV28 and J usage is TRBJ2-7; D is perhaps TRBD1 (6 bases). The CDR3 contains 14 residues. V was cut by 6 bases and J by 5 bases, with 17 bases left in between. Germline V gene lookup returns CDR1 MDHEN and CDR2 SYDVKM. The full variable domain, rest sourced from reference TRBV28 and TRBJ2-7, is DVKVTQSSRYLVKRTGEKVFLECVQDMDHENMFWYRQDPGLGLRLIYFSYDVKMKEKGDIPEGYSVSREKKERFSLILESASTNQTSMYLCASRPQGLVDEQYFGPGTRLTVT.

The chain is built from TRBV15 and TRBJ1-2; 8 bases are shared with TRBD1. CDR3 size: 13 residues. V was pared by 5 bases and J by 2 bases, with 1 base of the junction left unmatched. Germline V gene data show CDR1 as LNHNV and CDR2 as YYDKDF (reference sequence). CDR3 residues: CATSGDRNYGYTF. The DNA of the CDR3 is TGTGCCACCAGCGGGGACAGGAACTATGGCTACACCTTC.

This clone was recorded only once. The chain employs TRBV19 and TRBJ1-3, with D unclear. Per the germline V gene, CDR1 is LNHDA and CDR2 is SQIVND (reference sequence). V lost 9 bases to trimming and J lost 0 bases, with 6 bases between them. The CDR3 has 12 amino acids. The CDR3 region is CASWSSGNTIYF. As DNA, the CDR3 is TGTGCCAGCTGGAGCTCTGGAAACACCATATATTTT.

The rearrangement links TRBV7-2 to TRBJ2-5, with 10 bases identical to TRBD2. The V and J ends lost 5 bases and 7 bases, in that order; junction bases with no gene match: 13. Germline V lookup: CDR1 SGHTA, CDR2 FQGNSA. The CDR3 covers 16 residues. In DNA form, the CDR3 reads TGTGCCAGCAGCCAAGGGGTAGCGGGGGGTCAGGGGACCCAGTACTTC. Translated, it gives CASSQGVAGGQGTQYF.

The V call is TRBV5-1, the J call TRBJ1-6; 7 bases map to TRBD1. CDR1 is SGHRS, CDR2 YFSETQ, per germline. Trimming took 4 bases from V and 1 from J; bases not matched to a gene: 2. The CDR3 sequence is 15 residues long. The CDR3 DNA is TGCGCCAGCAGCCGGGACAGATCCTATAATTCACCCCTCCACTTT. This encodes CASSRDRSYNSPLHF.

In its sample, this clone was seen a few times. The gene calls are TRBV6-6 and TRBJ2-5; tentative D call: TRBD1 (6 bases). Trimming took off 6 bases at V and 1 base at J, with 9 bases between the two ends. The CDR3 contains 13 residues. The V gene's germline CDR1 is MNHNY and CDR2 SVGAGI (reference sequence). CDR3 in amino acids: CASSRDIQETQYF. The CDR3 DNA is TGTGCCAGCAGCCGGGACATCCAAGAGACCCAGTACTTC.

CDR3 coding DNA: TGCGCCAGCAGCGTTGGATTACGGGGAGACACTGAAGCTTTCTTT. This encodes CASSVGLRGDTEAFF. The rearrangement links TRBV5-1 to TRBJ1-1, with D unclear. This CDR3 comprises 15 residues. Between the trimmed V and J ends, which lost 4 bases and 3 bases, there was a span of 16 bases. CDR1 and CDR2 (germline): SGHRS, YFSETQ.

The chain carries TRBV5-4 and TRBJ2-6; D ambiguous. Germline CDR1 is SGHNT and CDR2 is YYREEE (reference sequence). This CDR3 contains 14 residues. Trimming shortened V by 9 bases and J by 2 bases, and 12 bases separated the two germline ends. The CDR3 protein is CATRYRAGANVLTF. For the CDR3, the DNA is TGTGCCACCCGTTACCGGGCTGGGGCCAACGTCCTGACTTTC.

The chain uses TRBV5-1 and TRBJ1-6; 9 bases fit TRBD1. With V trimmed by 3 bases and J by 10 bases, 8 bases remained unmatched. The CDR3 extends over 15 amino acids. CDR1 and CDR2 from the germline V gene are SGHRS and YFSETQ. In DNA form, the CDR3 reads TGCGCCAGCAGCTCAGGGACAGGGAGTGGCTCACCCCTCCACTTT. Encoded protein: CASSSGTGSGSPLHF.

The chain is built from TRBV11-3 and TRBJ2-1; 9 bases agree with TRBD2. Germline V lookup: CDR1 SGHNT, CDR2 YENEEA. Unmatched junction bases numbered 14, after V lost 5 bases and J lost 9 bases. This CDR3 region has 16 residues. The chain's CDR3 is CASSPRGAGGNPEQFF. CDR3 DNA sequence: TGTGCCAGCAGCCCTCGGGGAGCGGGGGGTAATCCTGAGCAGTTCTTC. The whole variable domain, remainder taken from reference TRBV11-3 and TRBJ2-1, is EAGVVQSPRYKIIEKKQPVAFWCNPISGHNTLYWYLQNLGQGPELLIRYENEEAVDDSQLPKDRFSAERLKGVDSTLKIQPAELGDSAVYLCASSPRGAGGNPEQFFGPGTRLTVL.

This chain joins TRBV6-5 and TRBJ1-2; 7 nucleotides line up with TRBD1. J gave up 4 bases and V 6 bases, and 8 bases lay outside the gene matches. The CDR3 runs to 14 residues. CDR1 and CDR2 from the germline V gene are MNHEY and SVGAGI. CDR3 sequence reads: CASRNYRGPYGYTF. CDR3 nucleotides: TGTGCCAGCAGGAACTACAGGGGACCCTATGGCTACACCTTC.

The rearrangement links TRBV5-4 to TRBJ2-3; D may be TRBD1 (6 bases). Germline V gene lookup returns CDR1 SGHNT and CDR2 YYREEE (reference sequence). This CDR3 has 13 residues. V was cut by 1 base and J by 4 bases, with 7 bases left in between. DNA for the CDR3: TGTGCCAGCAGCTTGAAGGGGGCAGATACGCAGTATTTT. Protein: CASSLKGADTQYF.

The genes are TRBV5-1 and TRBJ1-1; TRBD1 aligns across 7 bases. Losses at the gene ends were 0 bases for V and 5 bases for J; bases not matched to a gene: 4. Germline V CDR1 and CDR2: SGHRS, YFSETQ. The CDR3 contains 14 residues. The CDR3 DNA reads TGCGCCAGCAGCTTGGAAGGGGGCGCGACTGAAGCTTTCTTT. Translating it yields CASSLEGGATEAFF.

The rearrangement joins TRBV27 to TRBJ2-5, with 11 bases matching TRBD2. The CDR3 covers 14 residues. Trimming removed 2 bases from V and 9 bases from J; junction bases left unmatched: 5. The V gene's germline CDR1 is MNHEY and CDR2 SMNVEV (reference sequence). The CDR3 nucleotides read TGTGCCAGCAGTTTAGGACTAGCGGGTGGGGCCCAGTACTTC. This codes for CASSLGLAGGAQYF.

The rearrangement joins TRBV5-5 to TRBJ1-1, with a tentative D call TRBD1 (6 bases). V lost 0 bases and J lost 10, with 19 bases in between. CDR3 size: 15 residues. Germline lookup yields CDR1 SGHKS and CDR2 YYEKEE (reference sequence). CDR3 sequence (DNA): TGTGCCAGCAGCTTGGAGCAGGGGCGCGTTTTGCGAGCTTTCTTT. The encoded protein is CASSLEQGRVLRAFF.

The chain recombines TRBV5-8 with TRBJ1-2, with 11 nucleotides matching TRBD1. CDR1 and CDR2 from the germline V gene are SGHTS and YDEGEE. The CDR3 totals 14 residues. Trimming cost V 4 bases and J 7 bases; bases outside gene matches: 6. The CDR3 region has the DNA TGTGCCAGCAGCCCGGACAGGGGGCAGGGTGGCTACACCTTC. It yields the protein CASSPDRGQGGYTF.

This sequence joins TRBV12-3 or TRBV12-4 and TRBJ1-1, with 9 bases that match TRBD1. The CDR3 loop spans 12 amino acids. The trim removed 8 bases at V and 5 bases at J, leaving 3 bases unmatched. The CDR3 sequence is CASDRGGTEAFF. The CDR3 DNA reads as TGTGCCAGCGACAGGGGGGGAACTGAAGCTTTCTTT.

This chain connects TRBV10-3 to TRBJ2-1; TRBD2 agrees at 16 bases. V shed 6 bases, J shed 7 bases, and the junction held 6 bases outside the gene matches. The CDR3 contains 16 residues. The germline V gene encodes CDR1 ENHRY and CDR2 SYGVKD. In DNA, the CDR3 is TGTGCCATCAGCGGGACTAGCGGGAGGGCGGGGAATGAGCAGTTCTTC. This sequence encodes CAISGTSGRAGNEQFF.

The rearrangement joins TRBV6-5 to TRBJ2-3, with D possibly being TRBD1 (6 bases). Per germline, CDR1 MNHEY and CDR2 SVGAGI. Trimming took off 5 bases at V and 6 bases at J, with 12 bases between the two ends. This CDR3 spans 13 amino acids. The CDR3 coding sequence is TGTGCCAGCAGTCGACAGGTTCAGGATACGCAGTATTTT. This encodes CASSRQVQDTQYF.

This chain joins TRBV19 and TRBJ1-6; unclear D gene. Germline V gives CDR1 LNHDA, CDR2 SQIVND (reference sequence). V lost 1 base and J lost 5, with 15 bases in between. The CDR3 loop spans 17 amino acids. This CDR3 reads CASSIVWSGIDNSPLHF. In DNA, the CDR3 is TGTGCCAGTAGTATAGTGTGGTCCGGGATCGATAATTCACCCCTCCACTTT.

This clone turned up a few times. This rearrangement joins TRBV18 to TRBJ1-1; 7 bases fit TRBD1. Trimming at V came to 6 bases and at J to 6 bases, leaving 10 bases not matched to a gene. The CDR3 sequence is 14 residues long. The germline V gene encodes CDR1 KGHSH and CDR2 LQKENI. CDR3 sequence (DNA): TGTGCCAGCTCGGAATACAGGGGAGGCTCTGAAGCTTTCTTT. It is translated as CASSEYRGGSEAFF.

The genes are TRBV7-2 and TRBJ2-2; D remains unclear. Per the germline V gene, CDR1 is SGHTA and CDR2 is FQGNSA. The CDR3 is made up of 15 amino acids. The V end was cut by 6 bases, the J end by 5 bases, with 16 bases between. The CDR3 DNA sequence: TGTGCCAGCAGTAACGGTCTACTGCTGACCGGGGAGCTGTTTTTT. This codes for CASSNGLLLTGELFF.

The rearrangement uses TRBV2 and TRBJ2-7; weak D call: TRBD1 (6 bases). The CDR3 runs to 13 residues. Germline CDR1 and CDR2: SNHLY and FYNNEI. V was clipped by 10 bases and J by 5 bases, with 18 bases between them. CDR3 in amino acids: CANRVTGSNEQYF. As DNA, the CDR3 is TGTGCCAACCGAGTTACAGGGAGCAACGAGCAGTACTTC.

CDR3: CASRQGGENTEAFF. DNA of the CDR3: TGTGCCAGCAGACAGGGGGGTGAGAACACTGAAGCTTTCTTT. The chain joins TRBV2 to TRBJ1-1; 8 bases map to TRBD1. The CDR3 loop spans 14 amino acids. Germline values: CDR1 SNHLY, CDR2 FYNNEI. V shed 6 bases, J shed 1 base, and the junction held 4 bases outside the gene matches.